The TCR beta chain described here comes from a study of blood T cell repertoires in COVID-19. Study overall: Samples came from the United States, Italy and Spain, spanning acute and convalescent COVID-19. The cDNA or gDNA used as material had been derived from T cells, B-cell-depleted T cells, or PBMCs.

Germline loops: CDR1 LNHNV, CDR2 YYDKDF (reference sequence). This CDR3 has 14 amino acids. Unmatched junction bases numbered 5, after V lost 7 bases and J lost 1 base. Assay used: immunoSEQ multiplex PCR; TCRdb lists only in-frame clones, some missing. The sample carries 80,000 to 100,000 clones, about 84% recorded once. Source material: peripheral blood. The TCR was taken from a man in his 60s with acute or convalescent COVID-19. The chain joins TRBV15 to TRBJ2-3; the match to TRBD1 covers 7 bases. The CDR3 DNA sequence: TGTGCCACCAAAGGCGGACAGGGCACAGATACGCAGTATTTT. Translated, it gives CATKGGQGTDTQYF.